The 22 T cell receptor beta chains reported below all come from one sample, sequenced in a study of post-analysis software for immune sequencing data. General study results and limits: Controls showed lower frequencies than patients for 5 or 6 TRBV segments, and TRBV5-6, TRBV5-1 and TRBV20-1 were among these.

The antigens these receptors bind are not known. Incorporated into the TCR beta cDNA libraries were unique molecular identifiers, which served to reduce PCR and sequencing biases. Via MiXCR, TCRdb re-called the PCR reads, giving one row per CDR3 protein. The data show 750,000 to 900,000 distinct CDR3 sequences, 46% seen once. The sample consisted of blood. These receptors came from a girl aged 10 to 17 with multiple sclerosis.

This rearrangement joins TRBV7-9 to TRBJ2-7; D is uncertain. Germline loops: CDR1 SEHNR, CDR2 FQNEAQ (reference sequence). The CDR3 totals 13 residues. Trimming pared 3 bases from V and 5 bases from J, leaving 11 bases between. The CDR3 coding sequence is TGTGCCAGCAGCTTGTGGGGAAGCGACGAGCAGTACTTC. It translates to CASSLWGSDEQYF.

The V and J genes are TRBV29-1 and TRBJ1-2; TRBD1 might be the D (5 bases). The germline CDR1 and CDR2 sequences are SQVTM and ANQGSEA. This CDR3 spans 14 amino acids. V lost 6 bases to trimming and J lost 4 bases, with 18 bases between them. This CDR3 reads CSVGDPGRSYGYTF. The CDR3 nucleotides are TGCAGCGTGGGTGATCCGGGGCGTTCCTATGGCTACACCTTC.

This clonotype has more than one count but fewer than ten. The chain recombines TRBV5-6 with TRBJ2-7; D possibly matches TRBD1 or TRBD2 (5 bases each). The J call is doubtful: the DNA matches TRBJ2-5 better. The CDR3 runs 15 residues. CDR1 is SGHDT, CDR2 YYEEEE, per germline. The CDR3, as DNA: TGTGCCAGCAGCTTCCTGCCGGGGCCCAAAGAGACCCAGTACTTC. The encoded protein is CASSFLPGPKETQYF.

This clonotype was seen a few times. The chain uses TRBV28 and TRBJ2-1; 14 nucleotides match TRBD2. Germline V lookup: CDR1 MDHEN, CDR2 SYDVKM. The junction had 11 bases not matched to a gene; V was cut back by 8 bases and J by 8 bases. The CDR3 is made up of 16 amino acids. The CDR3 here is CASAQEEGLAGDEQFF. CDR3 coding DNA: TGTGCCAGCGCCCAGGAGGAGGGACTAGCGGGAGATGAGCAGTTCTTC. Variable domain in full (rest from reference TRBV28 and TRBJ2-1): DVKVTQSSRYLVKRTGEKVFLECVQDMDHENMFWYRQDPGLGLRLIYFSYDVKMKEKGDIPEGYSVSREKKERFSLILESASTNQTSMYLCASAQEEGLAGDEQFFGPGTRLTVL.

The chain employs TRBV6-2 or TRBV6-3 and TRBJ1-1; maybe TRBD1 (6 bases). The CDR3 is 15 residues long. Germline V gene lookup returns CDR1 MNHEY and CDR2 SVGEGT. The germline V and J ends were trimmed by 2 bases and 2 bases, with 12 bases remaining between them. The CDR3 reads CASSYRQALNTEAFF. The DNA of the CDR3 is TGTGCCAGCAGTTACAGACAGGCCCTAAACACTGAAGCTTTCTTT.

The V call is TRBV11-2, the J call TRBJ2-3, with D tentatively TRBD2 (6 bases). This CDR3 is built from 13 residues. Deletions cut 4 bases from V and 6 bases from J, with 11 bases between. Germline CDR1 SGHAT, CDR2 FQNNGV. The CDR3 spells CASSSGEADTQYF. In nucleotides, the CDR3 is TGTGCCAGCAGCTCGGGAGAGGCCGATACGCAGTATTTT.

The V gene is TRBV5-1, the J gene TRBJ2-6; TRBD1 is a possible D gene (6 bases). Trimming pared 0 bases from V and 0 bases from J, leaving 16 bases between. The CDR3 spans 19 residues. Per germline, CDR1 SGHRS and CDR2 YFSETQ. The CDR3 protein is CASSLAVRTAGSGANVLTF. Written as DNA, the CDR3 is TGCGCCAGCAGCTTGGCCGTCCGGACAGCCGGCTCTGGGGCCAACGTCCTGACTTTC.

This clonotype was recorded a few times. The CDR3 protein is CASSCHGANGTYEQYF. As DNA, the CDR3 is TGTGCCAGCAGCTGCCACGGGGCCAATGGGACCTACGAGCAGTACTTC. V and J are TRBV13 and TRBJ2-7; D tentatively reads TRBD1 or TRBD2 (5 bases each). Germline CDR1 reads PRHDT; CDR2 reads FYEKMQ (reference sequence). The V gene lost 4 bases and the J gene lost 2 bases, with 18 bases spanning the gap. The CDR3 spans 16 residues. Full variable domain (rest looked up from reference TRBV13 and TRBJ2-7): AAGVIQSPRHLIKEKRETATLKCYPIPRHDTVYWYQQGPGQDPQFLISFYEKMQSDKGSIPDRFSAQQFSDYHSELNMSSLELGDSALYFCASSCHGANGTYEQYFGPGTRLTVT.

This clonotype showed up just a few times. This chain joins TRBV5-8 and TRBJ1-4; TRBD1 might be the D (6 bases). Deletions cut 4 bases from V and 4 bases from J, with 11 bases between. Germline V gene lookup returns CDR1 SGHTS and CDR2 YDEGEE. CDR3 length equals 14 residues. The CDR3, as DNA: TGTGCCAGCAGCATCGGACAGATTAATGAAAAACTGTTTTTT. It yields the protein CASSIGQINEKLFF.

The CDR3 nucleotides read TGTGCCAGCAGCGATCTCGCGGGAGTAGGGGAGACCCAGTACTTC. It yields the protein CASSDLAGVGETQYF. This chain connects TRBV9 to TRBJ2-7; 7 nucleotides line up with TRBD2. The J call is in doubt because the DNA end fits TRBJ2-5 better. This CDR3 is 15 amino acids long. Germline CDR1 and CDR2: SGDLS and YYNGEE.

This clonotype was seen once. This chain joins TRBV7-2 and TRBJ1-4, with a tentative D call TRBD1 (6 bases). Germline V CDR1 and CDR2: SGHTA, FQGNSA. The germline V and J ends were trimmed by 6 bases and 3 bases, with 11 bases remaining between them. This CDR3 is built from 14 residues. The CDR3 region is CASRRGGANEKLFF. The CDR3 DNA sequence: TGTGCCAGCAGGAGGGGGGGGGCTAATGAAAAACTGTTTTTT. The full variable domain, with the rest looked up from reference TRBV7-2 and TRBJ1-4, is GAGVSQSPSNKVTEKGKDVELRCDPISGHTALYWYRQSLGQGLEFLIYFQGNSAPDKSGLPSDRFSAERTGGSVSTLTIQRTQQEDSAVYLCASRRGGANEKLFFGSGTQLSVL.

This chain uses TRBV6-6 with TRBJ2-7; 7 bases align to TRBD2. With the DNA end fitting TRBJ2-5 better, the J assignment may be wrong. Germline-derived CDR1 and CDR2 are MNHNY and SVGAGI (reference sequence). The CDR3 covers 13 residues. DNA of the CDR3: TGTGCCAGCAGAACGGGGGGTCTCGAGACCCAGTACTTC. Translation gives CASRTGGLETQYF.

The V and J genes are TRBV6-5 and TRBJ2-7; D possibly corresponds to TRBD2 (5 bases). V shed 6 bases and J shed 4 bases, with 19 bases lying between them. Germline V gene data show CDR1 as MNHEY and CDR2 as SVGAGI. The CDR3 totals 15 residues. This CDR3 reads CASRAGRGAKYEQYF. The CDR3 nucleotides are TGTGCCAGCAGAGCAGGACGGGGTGCTAAGTACGAGCAGTACTTC.

The genes are TRBV15 and TRBJ1-6; 9 bases map to TRBD1. In germline, CDR1 is LNHNV, CDR2 YYDKDF (reference sequence). The CDR3 extends over 17 amino acids. With V trimmed by 0 bases and J by 9 bases, 9 bases remained unmatched. CDR3 sequence reads: CATSREQGARRTSPLHF. The DNA for the CDR3 is TGTGCCACCAGCAGAGAACAGGGGGCGCGTAGGACTTCACCCCTCCACTTT. The variable domain in full, with the rest retrieved from reference TRBV15 and TRBJ1-6, is DAMVIQNPRYQVTQFGKPVTLSCSQTLNHNVMYWYQQKSSQAPKLLFHYYDKDFNNEADTPDNFQSRRPNTSFCFLDIRSPGLGDTAMYLCATSREQGARRTSPLHFGNGTRLTVT.

The J gene is TRBJ2-4, the V gene TRBV24-1; 10 bases agree with TRBD2. With the DNA end fitting TRBJ2-5 better, the J assignment may be wrong. The germline V gene encodes CDR1 KGHDR and CDR2 SFDVKD. The CDR3 has 16 residues. CDR3 in amino acids: CATSDVLAGPQETQYF. DNA for the CDR3: TGTGCCACCAGTGATGTACTAGCGGGACCTCAAGAGACCCAGTACTTC.

CDR3 coding DNA: TGTGCCAGCAGTAGGGACAGGGGATTCTACAATGAGCAGTTCTTC. Amino acids: CASSRDRGFYNEQFF. The genes are TRBV6-5 and TRBJ2-1; 10 bases are shared with TRBD1. Per the germline V gene, CDR1 is MNHEY and CDR2 is SVGAGI. V lost 5 bases and J lost 3; bases outside the gene matches: 4. The CDR3 has 15 amino acids.

J is TRBJ2-7 and V is TRBV5-1, with D unclear. This CDR3 is built from 13 residues. V was shortened by 4 bases and J by 1 base, with 9 bases between the two germline ends. Germline V gene sequence: CDR1 SGHRS, CDR2 YFSETQ. CDR3 sequence: CASSSLVSYEQYF. The CDR3 DNA reads TGCGCCAGCAGCAGTCTAGTTTCCTACGAGCAGTACTTC.

This clonotype has a handful of counts. This chain links TRBV12-3 or TRBV12-4 with TRBJ2-3; 9 positions match TRBD2. The CDR3 totals 15 residues. The trim removed 5 bases at V and 2 bases at J, leaving 5 bases unmatched. The CDR3 region is CASSPTSGTTDTQYF. DNA for the CDR3: TGTGCCAGCAGTCCGACTAGCGGAACCACAGATACGCAGTATTTT.

In this sample, this clonotype turned up a few times. The chain is built from TRBV6-5 and TRBJ2-7, with D perhaps TRBD1 (5 bases). V was shortened by 2 bases and J by 2 bases, with 13 bases between the two germline ends. Germline V gene data show CDR1 as MNHEY and CDR2 as SVGAGI. The CDR3 is made up of 15 amino acids. In DNA form, the CDR3 reads TGTGCCAGCAGTTACGGGGCAGCGCAACCCTACGAGCAGTACTTC. Translating it yields CASSYGAAQPYEQYF.

DNA for the CDR3: TGTGCCAGCAGCTTAGGGGCAGGGAATTGGGATGGCTACACCTTC. Translation gives CASSLGAGNWDGYTF. The chain couples TRBV13 to TRBJ1-2, with D possibly TRBD1 on 5 matching bases. CDR1 and CDR2 from the germline V gene are PRHDT and FYEKMQ (reference sequence). The CDR3 consists of 15 residues. Between the trimmed V and J ends, which lost 0 bases and 6 bases, there was a span of 14 bases.

The V gene is TRBV7-3, the J gene TRBJ1-2; the D gene is possibly TRBD1 (5 bases). The CDR3 has 15 residues. The V gene's germline CDR1 is SGHTA and CDR2 FQGTGA. V lost 0 bases to trimming and J lost 5 bases, with 13 bases between them. CDR3 amino acids: CASSLTGTGRYGYTF. The CDR3 DNA follows: TGTGCCAGCAGCTTAACCGGGACGGGCCGATATGGCTACACCTTC.

The chain couples TRBV7-3 to TRBJ2-1, with 7 nucleotides matching TRBD2. There are 16 residues in the CDR3. Germline assignment: CDR1 SGHTA and CDR2 FQGTGA. V shed 0 bases and J 3 bases; nucleotides not matched to a gene: 5. DNA of the CDR3: TGTGCCAGCAGCTTAACGTGGACTAGTGACTACAATGAGCAGTTCTTC. Translated, it gives CASSLTWTSDYNEQFF.